These 29 T cell receptor beta chains share one sample of origin, sequenced in a study of tumor and adjacent non-tumor tissue in lung cancer. RNA was extracted from bulk tissue without any cell sorting. The normal lung tissue was taken more than 3 cm from the tumor edge. TCRbeta libraries were built with three rounds of nested PCR, modified from ARM-PCR. TCRdb independently ran MiXCR on the multiplex PCR reads; one entry per CDR3 protein. The sample consists of 60,000 to 100,000 distinct CDR3 sequences, approximately 82% of them appearing once. The sequenced sample consisted of distant non-tumor lung tissue. These receptors all come from a man in his sixties or seventies with non-small cell lung cancer.

About this clonotype itself: This may be a read error: a much more frequent sequence differs by one nucleotide. The genes are TRBV6-1 and TRBJ1-1; 7 nucleotides agree with TRBD1. Germline assignment: CDR1 MNHNS and CDR2 SASEGT. This CDR3 has 13 amino acids. V gave up 5 bases and J gave up 7 bases; unmatched junction bases: 7. CDR3 in amino acids: CASSLDRLIEAFF. The CDR3 DNA reads as TGTGCCAGCAGTTTGGACAGGTTGATTGAAGCTTTCTTT.

Notes on this clonotype: One junction end disagrees with the germline gene, perhaps due to a read error. V is TRBV6-2 or TRBV6-3 and J is TRBJ2-3; TRBD1 matches 7 bases. Germline V lookup: CDR1 MNHEY, CDR2 SVGEGT. The CDR3 loop spans 15 amino acids. The CDR3: CASTTPGTAPDTQNF. The CDR3 region has the DNA TGTGCCAGTACAACACCCGGGACAGCACCAGATACGCAGAATTTT.

As to this clonotype: Since no conserved phenylalanine or tryptophan closes the CDR3, a read error is the likely cause. V usage is TRBV6-2 or TRBV6-3 and J usage is TRBJ2-6; D is possibly TRBD1 or TRBD2 (5 bases each). In germline, CDR1 is MNHEY, CDR2 SVGEGT. This CDR3 is 12 amino acids long. The CDR3 protein is CASRTGAKVLTY. CDR3 nucleotide sequence: TGTGCCAGCCGCACCGGGGCCAAGGTCCTGACTTAC.

Concerning this clonotype: A much more abundant neighbour one base away suggests this may be a read error. The chain is built from TRBV10-3 and TRBJ1-1, with D perhaps matching TRBD1 (6 bases). Germline V gene data show CDR1 as ENHRY and CDR2 as SYGVKD. Trimming stripped 5 bases from V and 0 bases from J, with 13 bases between. The CDR3 runs 15 residues. The CDR3 DNA reads TGTGCCATCAGTTCAGGGGACACGGTGAACACTGAAGCTTTCTTT. This gives the protein CAISSGDTVNTEAFF.

This clonotype was counted only a few times. A much larger clone lies a single base off, so this may be a read error. V usage is TRBV6-2 or TRBV6-3 and J usage is TRBJ1-1; no clear D gene. Per the germline V gene, CDR1 is MNHEY and CDR2 is SVGEGT. The CDR3 consists of 14 residues. The CDR3 nucleotides read TGTGTCAGCAGTTACGATGCTGTGCGGGCCTCAACTTTCTTT. As protein: CVSSYDAVRASTFF.

On this clonotype itself: An end of the junction does not agree with germline; a read error may underlie this. The genes are TRBV12-5 and TRBJ1-5; D not resolved. The CDR3 length is 14 residues. Germline CDR1 LGHNT, CDR2 FRNRAP. The CDR3: CASGLTTGSQSQHF. For the CDR3, the DNA is TGTGCTAGTGGTCTTACCACTGGCAGTCAGTCCCAGCATTTT. The full variable domain, completed using reference TRBV12-5 and TRBJ1-5, is DARVTQTPRHKVTEMGQEVTMRCQPILGHNTVFWYRQTMMQGLELLAYFRNRAPLDDSGMPKDRFSAEMPDATLATLKIQPSEPRDSAVYFCASGLTTGSQSQHFGDGTRLSIL.

Comment on this clonotype: No conserved phenylalanine or tryptophan ends this CDR3, so it is likely a read error. No DNA is shown, since the ends of the CDR3 on it are uncertain; the CDR3 is the one TCRdb lists. The V gene is TRBV6-2 or TRBV6-3, the J gene TRBJ2-7; the table's D call TRBD2 went unverified against the DNA. Germline assignment: CDR1 MNHEY and CDR2 SVGEGT. The CDR3 region is 15 residues in length, termini included. CDR3 sequence reads: CASWSTSASTYEQYL.

With regard to this clonotype: This CDR3 is missing its conserved last phenylalanine or tryptophan, likely due to a read error. V and J are TRBV10-3 and TRBJ2-7; D is uncertain. From germline, CDR1 is ENHRY and CDR2 SYGVKD. CDR3 length: 13 residues. In DNA, the CDR3 is TGTACCATCAGGTTTAACAGTGTCGACGAGCAGTACTTA. It yields the protein CTIRFNSVDEQYL.

In this sample, this clonotype turned up a few times. This CDR3 fails to terminate in the conserved phenylalanine or tryptophan, so it likely reflects a read error. It is unclear where the CDR3 begins or ends on the DNA, so no DNA is shown, and the CDR3 is as TCRdb lists it. The chain has TRBV11-2 and TRBJ2-2; the tabulated D call, TRBD1, remains unverified against the DNA. CDR1 and CDR2 (germline): SGHAT, FQNNGV. With termini counted, the CDR3 has 16 amino acids. CDR3 region: CASSLVGTGVAGELLY.

Notes on this clonotype: The CDR3 does not end in the conserved phenylalanine or tryptophan, so this is likely a read error. This chain links TRBV4-2 with TRBJ2-7; D is unclear. The CDR3 contains 16 residues. Between the trimmed V and J ends, which lost 7 bases and 0 bases, there was a span of 19 bases. CDR1 LGHNA and CDR2 YNFKEQ come from the germline V gene. CDR3 sequence reads: CASIPALGRYSYEQYL. In nucleotides, the CDR3 is TGTGCCAGCATCCCAGCTTTAGGCAGGTACTCCTACGAGCAGTACTTA.

This clonotype occurred many times. The chain has TRBV29-1 and TRBJ2-3; D remains unclear. Trimming took off 7 bases at V and 5 bases at J, with 7 bases between the two ends. From germline, CDR1 is SQVTM and CDR2 ANQGSEA. The CDR3 has 10 amino acids. CDR3 region: CSGGGDTQYF. The DNA of the CDR3 is TGCAGCGGTGGTGGAGATACGCAGTATTTT.

To note about this clonotype: The junction and the germline gene differ at one end; a read error may be behind it. The J gene is TRBJ1-6, the V gene TRBV28, with 9 bases aligning to TRBD1. The CDR3 totals 16 residues. Germline lookup yields CDR1 MDHEN and CDR2 SYDVKM. The CDR3 DNA reads as TGTGCCAACAGTTCCCCCGGGACAGGGTTTGGTTCACCCCTCCACTTT. This sequence encodes CANSSPGTGFGSPLHF.

This sequence joins TRBV11-1 and TRBJ1-6; TRBD1 might be the D (5 bases). The CDR3 runs 17 residues. Between the trimmed V and J ends, which lost 6 bases and 7 bases, there was a span of 22 bases. The V gene's germline CDR1 is SGHAT and CDR2 FQDESV (reference sequence). CDR3 sequence (DNA): TGTGCCAGCAGTTCCAAACGCGGGGCTGGCTCCAATTCACCCCTCCACTTT. This gives the protein CASSSKRGAGSNSPLHF.

This clonotype was seen only once. V and J are TRBV6-6 and TRBJ1-6; TRBD1 is a possible D gene (6 bases). This CDR3 has 15 residues. In germline, CDR1 is MNHNY, CDR2 SVGAGI (reference sequence). With 7 bases removed from V and 14 bases from J, the gap between germline ends came to 24 bases. The CDR3 loop reads CASIRDTSWVSSLHF. The CDR3 DNA follows: TGTGCCAGCATTCGGGACACCAGTTGGGTGTCATCCCTCCACTTT.

About this clonotype itself: At one boundary the junction diverges from the germline segment, which might be a read error. The rearrangement joins TRBV29-1 to TRBJ2-2, with 7 bases aligning to TRBD2. The CDR3 has 15 residues. From germline, CDR1 is SQVTM and CDR2 ANQGSEA. The chain's CDR3 is CSVVPAGLNTGELFF. The CDR3 DNA sequence: TGCAGTGTTGTTCCAGCGGGGTTGAACACCGGGGAGCTGTTTTTT.

Comment on this clonotype: Germline and junction disagree at one end, which may indicate a read error. The V call is TRBV4-1, the J call TRBJ1-6; D gene unclear. Germline V gene lookup returns CDR1 MGHRA and CDR2 YSYEKL. This CDR3 region has 17 residues. The CDR3 nucleotides are TGTGCCAGCAGCCAAGAGTCCAAATCCTCCTATAATTCACCCCTCTACTTT. It codes for CASSQESKSSYNSPLYF.

As concerns this clonotype: Compared with germline, one end of the junction differs, possibly owing to a read error. This rearrangement joins TRBV6-2 or TRBV6-3 to TRBJ2-2, with TRBD1 matching 10 bases. The germline CDR1 and CDR2 sequences are MNHEY and SVGEGT. CDR3 size: 15 residues. The CDR3 here is CARSPGTGETGEQFF. The CDR3 DNA sequence: TGTGCCAGGAGTCCCGGGACAGGGGAGACCGGGGAGCAGTTTTTT.

This clonotype was observed many times. This rearrangement joins TRBV30 to TRBJ2-7; no clear D gene. The CDR3 spans 12 residues. Germline V gene sequence: CDR1 GTSNPN, CDR2 SVGIG (reference sequence). V lost 3 bases and J 7 bases, leaving 13 bases between the germline ends. The CDR3 DNA reads TGTGCCTGGAGCATCAGTCGAGGAGAGCAGTACTTC. Its protein product is CAWSISRGEQYF.

V usage is TRBV11-3 and J usage is TRBJ2-1; 9 bases fit TRBD1. The CDR3 sequence is 16 residues long. Germline CDR1 reads SGHNT; CDR2 reads YENEEA. V was pared by 4 bases and J by 6 bases, with 10 bases of the junction left unmatched. The CDR3 loop is CASSSEGQGPVNEQFF. The CDR3 DNA reads as TGTGCCAGCAGCTCGGAGGGACAGGGTCCGGTCAATGAGCAGTTCTTC. Full variable domain (missing parts from reference TRBV11-3 and TRBJ2-1): EAGVVQSPRYKIIEKKQPVAFWCNPISGHNTLYWYLQNLGQGPELLIRYENEEAVDDSQLPKDRFSAERLKGVDSTLKIQPAELGDSAVYLCASSSEGQGPVNEQFFGPGTRLTVL.

The table lists this clonotype with a count of one. At one boundary the junction diverges from the germline segment, which might be a read error. The V and J genes are TRBV12-3 or TRBV12-4 and TRBJ1-2, with D possibly TRBD1 on 6 matching bases. The CDR3 loop spans 15 amino acids. The CDR3 DNA reads as TGTGCCATCAGTCCGACCGGGACACCAAACTATGGTTACACCTTC. It encodes CAISPTGTPNYGYTF.

This clonotype was counted many times. The chain recombines TRBV20-1 with TRBJ2-5; 7 bases map to TRBD2. V was pared by 3 bases and J by 4 bases, with 5 bases of the junction left unmatched. CDR3 length equals 13 residues. CDR1 and CDR2 from the germline V gene are DFQATT and SNEGSKA (reference sequence). The CDR3 bases are TGCAGTGCTAGTACGGCGGGAGTAGAGACCCAGTACTTC. This codes for CSASTAGVETQYF.

In the case of this clonotype: Germline and junction disagree at one end, which may indicate a read error. The V gene is TRBV7-9, the J gene TRBJ2-3; a weak D match, TRBD1 (5 bases). The CDR3 sequence is 12 residues long. Germline assignment: CDR1 SEHNR and CDR2 FQNEAQ (reference sequence). The DNA of the CDR3 is TGTGATAACGGACATGGTTCAGATATGCAGTATTTT. Translated: CDNGHGSDMQYF.

This chain connects TRBV5-6 to TRBJ2-1, with a weak D call TRBD2 (6 bases). This CDR3 spans 16 amino acids. The germline V and J ends were trimmed by 5 bases and 0 bases, with 15 bases remaining between them. The germline V gene has CDR1 SGHDT and CDR2 YYEEEE. CDR3 sequence reads: CASSSGSGSSYNEQFF. For the CDR3, the DNA is TGTGCCAGCAGTTCCGGTAGCGGTAGCTCCTACAATGAGCAGTTCTTC. The full variable domain, its missing parts supplied by reference TRBV5-6 and TRBJ2-1, is DAGVTQSPTHLIKTRGQQVTLRCSPKSGHDTVSWYQQALGQGPQFIFQYYEEEERQRGNFPDRFSGHQFPNYSSELNVNALLLGDSALYLCASSSGSGSSYNEQFFGPGTRLTVL.

This clonotype was recorded at least ten times. The chain combines TRBV5-4 with TRBJ2-5; a weak D match, TRBD2 (6 bases). From germline, CDR1 is SGHNT and CDR2 YYREEE (reference sequence). V lost 0 bases and J 5 bases, leaving 14 bases between the germline ends. This CDR3 is 15 amino acids long. The CDR3 DNA reads as TGTGCCAGCAGCTTGGTTGGGACTCCTGGGGAGACCCAGTACTTC. Residues: CASSLVGTPGETQYF.

The chain carries TRBV6-2 or TRBV6-3 and TRBJ2-7, with 7 bases matching TRBD1. The germline V gene encodes CDR1 MNHEY and CDR2 SVGEGT. This CDR3 region has 15 residues. The CDR3 DNA reads as TGTGCCAGCAGTCTAGACAGGGTAAAAGACTACGAGCAGTATGTC. Translated, it gives CASSLDRVKDYEQYV.

This clonotype was recorded a few times. One end of the junction does not line up with germline, which may come from a read error. The chain joins TRBV6-2 or TRBV6-3 to TRBJ1-2; no clear D gene. Germline assignment: CDR1 MNHEY and CDR2 SVGEGT. The CDR3 length is 11 residues. The CDR3 region has the DNA TGTGCCAGCAGTCTCTCAAATGGCTACACTTTC. Its protein product is CASSLSNGYTF.

With regard to this clonotype: At one end the junction does not follow the germline gene, possibly because of a read error. J is TRBJ2-3 and V is TRBV4-2; 7 bases map to TRBD1. Germline loops: CDR1 LGHNA, CDR2 YNFKEQ. The CDR3 has 15 amino acids. The CDR3 protein is CASSQSLVGTDTHYF. The CDR3 bases are TGTGCCAGCAGCCAATCTCTGGTCGGGACAGATACGCACTATTTT.

Turning to this clonotype: The CDR3 ends on some other residue instead of the conserved phenylalanine or tryptophan, so this is likely a read error. J is TRBJ2-1 and V is TRBV6-6, with a tentative D call TRBD2 (6 bases). Germline CDR1 MNHNY, CDR2 SVGAGI (reference sequence). The CDR3 consists of 17 residues. The CDR3 sequence: CASNYNSGGRTNNEQFH. DNA for the CDR3: TGTGCCAGCAATTACAATAGCGGAGGGCGTACCAACAATGAGCAGTTCCAC.

In regard to this clonotype: An end of the junction differs from the germline gene, which may be a read error. The chain couples TRBV4-3 to TRBJ1-2; D is undetermined. From germline, CDR1 is LGHNA and CDR2 YSLEER. This CDR3 region has 14 residues. CDR3 region: CASSQDVGEHGYTF. In DNA, the CDR3 is TGCGCCAGCAGCCAAGATGTGGGCGAACATGGCTATACCTTC.